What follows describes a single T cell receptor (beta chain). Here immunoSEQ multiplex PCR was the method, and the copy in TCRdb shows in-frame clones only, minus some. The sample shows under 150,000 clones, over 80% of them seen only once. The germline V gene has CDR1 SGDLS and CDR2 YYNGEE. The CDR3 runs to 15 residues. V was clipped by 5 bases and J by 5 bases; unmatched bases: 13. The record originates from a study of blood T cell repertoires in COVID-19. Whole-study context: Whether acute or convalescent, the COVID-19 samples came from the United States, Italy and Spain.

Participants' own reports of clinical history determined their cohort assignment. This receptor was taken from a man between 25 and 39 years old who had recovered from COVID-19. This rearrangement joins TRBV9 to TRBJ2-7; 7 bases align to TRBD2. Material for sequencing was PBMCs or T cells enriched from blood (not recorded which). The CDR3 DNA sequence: TGTGCCAGCAGTGCGGGGCTAGCGGACATCAACGAGCAGTACTTC. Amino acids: CASSAGLADINEQYF.